Listed below are T cell receptor beta chains from one sample, sequenced in a study of OX40 agonist ivuxolimab in advanced cancers. Sequencing was performed with immunoSEQ multiplex PCR; in TCRdb, only in-frame clones are kept and a portion is missing. In the table there are about 55,000 clones, more than 75% of which are singletons. The source was CD4+ or CD8+ T cells sorted from blood, collected in a trial of the OX40 agonist ivuxolimab. The receptors shown here come from an adult with an advanced solid tumor such as melanoma, head and neck, liver or kidney cancer. Both conserved end residues are part of each CDR3. D genes are given only for firm matches. Rows give clone size only sometimes, using once, few, many, or a class for an expanded clone.

j_call: TRBJ1-2
v_call: TRBV4-1
cdr3_length: 15
d_call: .
clone_size: few
cdr3_nt: TGCGCCAGCAGCCAAGCGCAGGCAGGAAACTATGGCTACACCTTC
cdr3_aa: CASSQAQAGNYGYTF

j_call: TRBJ2-2
v_call: TRBV27
cdr3_length: 17
d_call: TRBD2
clone_size: .
cdr3_nt: TGTGCCAGCAGTTTAACCCCGCTAGCGGGGGGGTCCGGGGAGCTGTTTTTT
cdr3_aa: CASSLTPLAGGSGELFF

j_call: TRBJ2-1
v_call: TRBV5-6
cdr3_length: 11
d_call: .
clone_size: .
cdr3_nt: TGTGCCAGCAGCTTGGTCTTTGAGCAGTTCTTC
cdr3_aa: CASSLVFEQFF

j_call: TRBJ2-5
v_call: TRBV7-9
cdr3_length: 14
d_call: TRBD1
clone_size: .
cdr3_nt: TGTGCCAGCAGCCCGGACAGGGCCCAAGAGACCCAGTACTTC
cdr3_aa: CASSPDRAQETQYF

j_call: TRBJ2-1
v_call: TRBV7-9
cdr3_length: 13
d_call: TRBD1
clone_size: .
cdr3_nt: TGTGCCAGCAGCGCCACCACAGGGGTTGAGCAGTTCTTC
cdr3_aa: CASSATTGVEQFF

j_call: TRBJ2-5
v_call: TRBV7-3
cdr3_length: 13
d_call: .
clone_size: .
cdr3_nt: TGTGCCAGCAGCATGCCGGGGGAAGAGACCCAGTACTTC
cdr3_aa: CASSMPGEETQYF

j_call: TRBJ1-2
v_call: TRBV27
cdr3_length: 19
d_call: .
clone_size: .
cdr3_nt: TGTGCCAGCAGTTTATCGGTCGCCAGGGGTCATTCCACTGACTATGGCTACACCTTC
cdr3_aa: CASSLSVARGHSTDYGYTF

j_call: TRBJ1-2
v_call: TRBV5-4
cdr3_length: 13
d_call: .
clone_size: .
cdr3_nt: TGTGCCAGCAGCGCTGCTCCAGGGAACGGCTACACCTTC
cdr3_aa: CASSAAPGNGYTF

j_call: TRBJ2-3
v_call: TRBV7-6
cdr3_length: 15
d_call: .
clone_size: .
cdr3_nt: TGTGCCAGCAGCACACCAACCCCACACACAGATACGCAGTATTTT
cdr3_aa: CASSTPTPHTDTQYF

j_call: TRBJ2-3
v_call: TRBV15
cdr3_length: 14
d_call: .
clone_size: .
cdr3_nt: TGTGCCACCAGCAGTCCTCCAGAAGGGGATACGCAGTATTTT
cdr3_aa: CATSSPPEGDTQYF

j_call: TRBJ1-6
v_call: TRBV4-1
cdr3_length: 14
d_call: .
clone_size: .
cdr3_nt: TGCGCCAGCAGCCCCGGATTATATGGTTCACCCCTCCACTTT
cdr3_aa: CASSPGLYGSPLHF

j_call: TRBJ1-1
v_call: TRBV19
cdr3_length: 13
d_call: .
clone_size: few
cdr3_nt: TGTGCCAGTAGTGGGGGAGTAGGAACTGAAGCTTTCTTT
cdr3_aa: CASSGGVGTEAFF

j_call: TRBJ1-1
v_call: TRBV5-1
cdr3_length: 14
d_call: .
clone_size: .
cdr3_nt: TGCGCCAGCAGCCCGGGAGAGCGGAACACTGAAGCTTTCTTT
cdr3_aa: CASSPGERNTEAFF

j_call: TRBJ2-2
v_call: TRBV19
cdr3_length: 12
d_call: .
clone_size: .
cdr3_nt: TGTGCCAGTAATGCAGACACCGGGGAGCTGTTTTTT
cdr3_aa: CASNADTGELFF

j_call: TRBJ2-6
v_call: TRBV7-6
cdr3_length: 16
d_call: .
clone_size: .
cdr3_nt: TGTGCCAGCAGCTTAACGACGAGCTCTGGGGCCAACGTCCTGACTTTC
cdr3_aa: CASSLTTSSGANVLTF

j_call: TRBJ2-1
v_call: TRBV7-9
cdr3_length: 10
d_call: .
clone_size: .
cdr3_nt: TGTGCCAGCAGCCCCAATGAGCAGTTCTTC
cdr3_aa: CASSPNEQFF

j_call: TRBJ1-2
v_call: TRBV13
cdr3_length: 15
d_call: TRBD1
clone_size: once
cdr3_nt: TGTGCCAGCAGCTGGGGAGGGACAGATAACTATGGCTACACCTTC
cdr3_aa: CASSWGGTDNYGYTF

j_call: TRBJ2-1
v_call: TRBV4-3
cdr3_length: 13
d_call: .
clone_size: .
cdr3_nt: TGCGCCAGCAGCCAAGATCGGGGATTAGGGCAGTTCTTC
cdr3_aa: CASSQDRGLGQFF

j_call: TRBJ1-2
v_call: TRBV14
cdr3_length: 13
d_call: .
clone_size: .
cdr3_nt: TGTGCCAGCAGCCAAGTTTCCGTGCTGGGCTACACCTTC
cdr3_aa: CASSQVSVLGYTF

j_call: TRBJ2-3
v_call: TRBV19
cdr3_length: 16
d_call: .
clone_size: .
cdr3_nt: TGTGCCAGTAGTTGGATGTCGGGGGGCGGCACAGATACGCAGTATTTT
cdr3_aa: CASSWMSGGGTDTQYF

j_call: TRBJ2-5
v_call: TRBV11-2
cdr3_length: 17
d_call: TRBD2
clone_size: few
cdr3_nt: TGTGCCAGCAGCTTAAATCCCGGGACTAGGGGGGATGGGGGTCAGTACTTC
cdr3_aa: CASSLNPGTRGDGGQYF

j_call: TRBJ1-1
v_call: TRBV11-2
cdr3_length: 14
d_call: TRBD1
clone_size: .
cdr3_nt: TGTGCCAGCAGCTCCGTGGACAGGGGCCCTGAAGCTTTCTTT
cdr3_aa: CASSSVDRGPEAFF

j_call: TRBJ1-5
v_call: TRBV9
cdr3_length: 13
d_call: .
clone_size: once
cdr3_nt: TGTGCCAGCAGCGTAGAGGGCGGTCAGCCCCAGCATTTT
cdr3_aa: CASSVEGGQPQHF

j_call: TRBJ2-5
v_call: TRBV5-4
cdr3_length: 11
d_call: .
clone_size: .
cdr3_nt: TGTGCCAGCAGCTTGGCCCAGACCCAGTACTTC
cdr3_aa: CASSLAQTQYF

j_call: TRBJ2-1
v_call: TRBV27
cdr3_length: 15
d_call: TRBD1
clone_size: once
cdr3_nt: TGTGCCAGCACCGTCGACAGGGGAAATTACAATGAGCAGTTCTTC
cdr3_aa: CASTVDRGNYNEQFF

j_call: TRBJ2-2
v_call: TRBV6-1
cdr3_length: 15
d_call: .
clone_size: .
cdr3_nt: TGTGCCAGCAGTGAAAATGGGGGGGCCACCGGGGAGCTGTTTTTT
cdr3_aa: CASSENGGATGELFF

j_call: TRBJ1-1
v_call: TRBV15
cdr3_length: 13
d_call: .
clone_size: medium-sized
cdr3_nt: TGTGCCACCAGCAGAGTTGGCAGGGGTGAAGCTTTCTTT
cdr3_aa: CATSRVGRGEAFF